Listed below are T cell receptor beta chains from one sample, sequenced in a study of response to subunit inactivated influenza vaccine. Each CDR3 protein gets one entry after TCRdb re-called the RT-PCR reads with MiXCR. The table has approximately 730,000 distinct CDR3 sequences, approximately 15% seen once. The starting material was PBMCs from blood, obtained 14 days before vaccination. All receptors come from a middle-aged man who received an inactivated influenza vaccine. The CDR3 runs from the conserved cysteine through the conserved F or W. The D gene is left open where the match is weak. Some rows mark clone size as missing; the rest say once, few, many or name a class of expanded clone.

v_gene: TRBV12-3/TRBV12-4
d_gene: .
j_gene: TRBJ1-5
abundance: many
CDR3aa: CASSTYSNQPQHF
CDR3nt: TGTGCCAGCAGTACGTATAGCAATCAGCCCCAGCATTTT

v_gene: TRBV15
d_gene: TRBD2
j_gene: TRBJ2-3
abundance: .
CDR3aa: CATSRVSGRSTDTQYF
CDR3nt: TGTGCCACCAGCAGAGTAAGCGGGAGGAGCACAGATACGCAGTATTTT

v_gene: TRBV28
d_gene: .
j_gene: TRBJ2-5
abundance: .
CDR3aa: CASSLLGRGPPSVETQYF
CDR3nt: TGTGCCAGCAGTTTATTAGGCAGGGGTCCACCTTCCGTAGAGACCCAGTACTTC

v_gene: TRBV2
d_gene: TRBD1
j_gene: TRBJ1-5
abundance: .
CDR3aa: CASSVEGAHQPQHF
CDR3nt: TGTGCCAGCAGTGTAGAGGGGGCGCATCAGCCCCAGCATTTT

v_gene: TRBV12-3/TRBV12-4
d_gene: .
j_gene: TRBJ1-6
abundance: few
CDR3aa: CASSLGESPLHF
CDR3nt: TGTGCCAGCAGTTTAGGGGAGTCACCCCTCCACTTT

v_gene: TRBV6-2/TRBV6-3
d_gene: .
j_gene: TRBJ2-5
abundance: few
CDR3aa: CASAEPSSETQYF
CDR3nt: TGTGCCAGCGCAGAGCCATCCTCTGAGACCCAGTACTTC

v_gene: TRBV5-1
d_gene: .
j_gene: TRBJ2-3
abundance: few
CDR3aa: CASSFLGGSLISTDTQYF
CDR3nt: TGCGCCAGCAGTTTTTTAGGGGGGAGTCTTATTTCCACAGATACGCAGTATTTT

v_gene: TRBV7-3
d_gene: TRBD1
j_gene: TRBJ2-3
abundance: few
CDR3aa: CAFSSRGSGTDTQYF
CDR3nt: TGTGCCTTCAGTTCCAGGGGGTCTGGCACAGATACGCAGTATTTT

v_gene: TRBV7-9
d_gene: .
j_gene: TRBJ2-7
abundance: few
CDR3aa: CASSFAGFTYEQYF
CDR3nt: TGTGCCAGCAGCTTCGCGGGGTTCACCTACGAGCAGTACTTC

v_gene: TRBV20-1
d_gene: TRBD2
j_gene: TRBJ2-1
abundance: .
CDR3aa: CSARPPGLAGGGEQFF
CDR3nt: TGCAGTGCTAGACCCCCGGGACTAGCGGGAGGAGGTGAGCAGTTCTTC

v_gene: TRBV12-3/TRBV12-4
d_gene: TRBD1
j_gene: TRBJ2-2
abundance: many
CDR3aa: CASSLGGDTGELFF
CDR3nt: TGTGCCAGCAGCTTAGGGGGCGACACCGGGGAGCTGTTTTTT

v_gene: TRBV2
d_gene: .
j_gene: TRBJ1-6
abundance: few
CDR3aa: CASRQVFDSPLHF
CDR3nt: TGTGCCAGCAGACAAGTATTTGATTCACCCCTCCACTTT

v_gene: TRBV6-1
d_gene: TRBD1
j_gene: TRBJ2-7
abundance: few
CDR3aa: CASSEAGQGAGYEQYF
CDR3nt: TGTGCCAGCAGTGAAGCGGGACAGGGGGCTGGTTACGAGCAGTACTTC

v_gene: TRBV11-2
d_gene: .
j_gene: TRBJ2-7
abundance: many
CDR3aa: CASSLVGHQYRPYEQYF
CDR3nt: TGTGCCAGCAGCTTAGTGGGACACCAATACCGACCCTACGAGCAGTACTTC

v_gene: TRBV28
d_gene: TRBD2
j_gene: TRBJ2-1
abundance: few
CDR3aa: CASSLRLIAGVAEQFF
CDR3nt: TGTGCCAGCAGTTTACGCCTAATAGCGGGAGTGGCTGAGCAGTTCTTC

v_gene: TRBV20-1
d_gene: .
j_gene: TRBJ1-1
abundance: many
CDR3aa: CSAATGNTEAFF
CDR3nt: TGCAGTGCCGCTACAGGAAACACTGAAGCTTTCTTT

v_gene: TRBV28
d_gene: .
j_gene: TRBJ2-1
abundance: .
CDR3aa: CASSFQGSNYNEQFF
CDR3nt: TGTGCCAGCAGTTTCCAGGGATCTAACTACAATGAGCAGTTCTTC

v_gene: TRBV24-1
d_gene: TRBD2
j_gene: TRBJ2-1
abundance: few
CDR3aa: CATSEIAGGEGNEQFF
CDR3nt: TGTGCCACCAGTGAAATAGCGGGAGGAGAAGGAAATGAGCAGTTCTTC

v_gene: TRBV2
d_gene: TRBD2
j_gene: TRBJ2-3
abundance: few
CDR3aa: CASRHSGSWADTQYF
CDR3nt: TGTGCCAGCAGACATAGCGGGAGTTGGGCAGATACGCAGTATTTT

v_gene: TRBV20-1
d_gene: TRBD2
j_gene: TRBJ2-1
abundance: .
CDR3aa: CSARGSGGTRSYNEQFF
CDR3nt: TGCAGTGCTAGGGGTAGCGGGGGAACCCGCTCCTACAATGAGCAGTTCTTC

v_gene: TRBV20-1
d_gene: TRBD2
j_gene: TRBJ2-1
abundance: few
CDR3aa: CSARPAGINNEGQFF
CDR3nt: TGCAGTGCTAGACCAGCGGGGATCAACAATGAAGGGCAGTTCTTC

v_gene: TRBV9
d_gene: TRBD2
j_gene: TRBJ2-1
abundance: .
CDR3aa: CASSVGLGLAGVYEQFF
CDR3nt: TGTGCCAGCAGCGTTGGTCTGGGACTAGCGGGAGTCTATGAGCAGTTCTTC

v_gene: TRBV12-3/TRBV12-4
d_gene: TRBD1
j_gene: TRBJ1-1
abundance: few
CDR3aa: CASSFDQGARTEAFF
CDR3nt: TGTGCCAGCAGTTTCGATCAGGGGGCGCGCACTGAAGCTTTCTTT

v_gene: TRBV20-1
d_gene: TRBD2
j_gene: TRBJ2-3
abundance: few
CDR3aa: CSARLPRGSLNTDTQYF
CDR3nt: TGCAGTGCTAGACTCCCACGCGGGAGCCTAAACACAGATACGCAGTATTTT

v_gene: TRBV27
d_gene: .
j_gene: TRBJ1-1
abundance: few
CDR3aa: CASSLDPTHSEAFF
CDR3nt: TGTGCCAGCAGCCTTGACCCCACTCATTCTGAAGCTTTCTTT

v_gene: TRBV6-5
d_gene: .
j_gene: TRBJ2-7
abundance: .
CDR3aa: CASSYSKISDEQYF
CDR3nt: TGTGCCAGCAGTTACTCTAAAATCAGCGACGAGCAGTACTTC

v_gene: TRBV20-1
d_gene: .
j_gene: TRBJ2-4
abundance: few
CDR3aa: CSATEGLVENIQYF
CDR3nt: TGCAGTGCCACGGAGGGGCTGGTCGAAAACATTCAGTACTTC

v_gene: TRBV7-2
d_gene: .
j_gene: TRBJ2-3
abundance: .
CDR3aa: CASSLELDTQYF
CDR3nt: TGTGCCAGCAGCTTAGAATTGGATACGCAGTATTTT

v_gene: TRBV15
d_gene: .
j_gene: TRBJ1-4
abundance: once
CDR3aa: CATGKGEAKLFF
CDR3nt: TGTGCCACCGGGAAAGGGGAAGCAAAACTGTTTTTT

v_gene: TRBV15
d_gene: .
j_gene: TRBJ2-1
abundance: .
CDR3aa: CATSSRAEGSGAYNEQFF
CDR3nt: TGTGCCACCAGCAGCCGGGCCGAGGGGAGCGGAGCTTACAATGAGCAGTTCTTC

v_gene: TRBV5-5
d_gene: .
j_gene: TRBJ2-3
abundance: .
CDR3aa: CASSTREDTQYF
CDR3nt: TGTGCCAGCAGCACCAGGGAAGATACGCAGTATTTT

v_gene: TRBV20-1
d_gene: .
j_gene: TRBJ2-7
abundance: many
CDR3aa: CSARVNVHEQYF
CDR3nt: TGCAGTGCTAGAGTCAACGTTCACGAGCAGTACTTC

v_gene: TRBV12-3/TRBV12-4
d_gene: .
j_gene: TRBJ2-1
abundance: .
CDR3aa: CASTGSLSYNEQFF
CDR3nt: TGTGCCTCCACTGGGTCCCTCTCCTACAATGAGCAGTTCTTC

v_gene: TRBV20-1
d_gene: TRBD2
j_gene: TRBJ2-1
abundance: .
CDR3aa: CSARVGPSGRSPPNEQFF
CDR3nt: TGCAGTGCTAGAGTGGGTCCTAGCGGTCGATCCCCCCCCAATGAGCAGTTCTTC

v_gene: TRBV7-8
d_gene: TRBD1
j_gene: TRBJ2-3
abundance: .
CDR3aa: CASSARQGWRTDTQYF
CDR3nt: TGTGCCAGCAGCGCAAGACAGGGGTGGCGGACAGATACGCAGTATTTT

v_gene: TRBV5-1
d_gene: .
j_gene: TRBJ2-7
abundance: few
CDR3aa: CASSLGGTNDEQYF
CDR3nt: TGCGCCAGCAGCTTGGGCGGGACAAATGACGAGCAGTACTTC

v_gene: TRBV27
d_gene: .
j_gene: TRBJ2-6
abundance: few
CDR3aa: CASRPLFSGANVLTF
CDR3nt: TGTGCCAGCAGGCCGCTTTTCTCTGGGGCCAACGTCCTGACTTTC

v_gene: TRBV15
d_gene: TRBD1
j_gene: TRBJ1-2
abundance: few
CDR3aa: CATSIKPGTVFEGTF
CDR3nt: TGTGCCACCAGCATCAAACCCGGGACAGTTTTCGAGGGCACCTTC

v_gene: TRBV30
d_gene: .
j_gene: TRBJ2-7
abundance: .
CDR3aa: CAWSVGGLTYEQYF
CDR3nt: TGTGCCTGGAGTGTGGGGGGGCTCACCTACGAGCAGTACTTC

v_gene: TRBV9
d_gene: TRBD1
j_gene: TRBJ2-1
abundance: few
CDR3aa: CASSVDQGVNYNEQFF
CDR3nt: TGTGCCAGCAGCGTAGACCAGGGGGTCAATTACAATGAGCAGTTCTTC

v_gene: TRBV11-3
d_gene: TRBD1
j_gene: TRBJ2-1
abundance: .
CDR3aa: CASSLRQGDLGDEQFF
CDR3nt: TGTGCCAGCAGCTTACGGCAGGGGGATCTGGGGGATGAGCAGTTCTTC

v_gene: TRBV11-2
d_gene: TRBD1
j_gene: TRBJ2-7
abundance: .
CDR3aa: CASSRLSGQKKTYEQYF
CDR3nt: TGTGCCAGCAGCCGTTTATCGGGACAGAAAAAAACCTACGAGCAGTACTTC

v_gene: TRBV20-1
d_gene: .
j_gene: TRBJ2-3
abundance: few
CDR3aa: CSARVMWGAIADTQYF
CDR3nt: TGCAGTGCTAGAGTAATGTGGGGGGCGATCGCAGATACGCAGTATTTT

v_gene: TRBV7-2
d_gene: .
j_gene: TRBJ2-4
abundance: .
CDR3aa: CASSLTGRKNIQYF
CDR3nt: TGTGCCAGCAGCTTAACAGGCCGCAAAAACATTCAGTACTTC

v_gene: TRBV20-1
d_gene: .
j_gene: TRBJ1-2
abundance: .
CDR3aa: CSARKPLGDYGYTF
CDR3nt: TGCAGTGCTAGGAAGCCGCTCGGGGACTATGGCTACACCTTC